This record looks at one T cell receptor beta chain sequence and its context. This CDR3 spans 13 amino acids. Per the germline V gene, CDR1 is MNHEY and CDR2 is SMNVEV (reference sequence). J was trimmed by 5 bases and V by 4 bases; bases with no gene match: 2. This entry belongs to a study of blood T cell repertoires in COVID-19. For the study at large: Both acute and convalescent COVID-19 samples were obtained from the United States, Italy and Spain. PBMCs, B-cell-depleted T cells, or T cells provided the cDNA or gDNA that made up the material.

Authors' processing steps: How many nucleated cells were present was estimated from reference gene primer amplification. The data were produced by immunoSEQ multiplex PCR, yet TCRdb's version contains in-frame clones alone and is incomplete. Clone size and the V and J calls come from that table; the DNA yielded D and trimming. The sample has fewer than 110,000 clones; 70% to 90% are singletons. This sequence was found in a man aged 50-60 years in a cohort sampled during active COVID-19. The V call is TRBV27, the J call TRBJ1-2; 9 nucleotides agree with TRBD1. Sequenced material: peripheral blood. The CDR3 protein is CASSSDRGYGYTF. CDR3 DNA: TGTGCCAGCAGTTCGGACAGGGGTTATGGCTACACCTTC.